This T cell receptor beta chain was identified during a study of T cell changes during pregnancy in multiple sclerosis. V was pared by 6 bases and J by 5 bases, with 21 bases between. In germline, CDR1 is SNHLY, CDR2 FYNNEI. The CDR3 length is 16 residues. Sequencing was performed with immunoSEQ multiplex PCR; in TCRdb, only in-frame clones are kept and a portion is missing. The sample lists 20,000 to 25,000 clones; 85% to 95% were seen once. The sequence was collected from a female donor with multiple sclerosis, enrolled in a pregnancy study. The chain combines TRBV2 with TRBJ2-3; tentatively, D is TRBD2 (5 bases). This sample comprised CD4+ T cells from peripheral blood mononuclear cells, obtained in the third trimester of pregnancy. CDR3 region: CASSRRRANGGDTQYF. The CDR3 DNA reads TGTGCCAGCAGCCGTCGTAGGGCTAATGGAGGAGATACGCAGTATTTT.